This T cell receptor (beta chain) appears in the sequencing data of a study of identical twins. The CDR3 has 15 residues. CDR1 is SGHAT, CDR2 FQNNGV, per germline. J lost 4 bases, V lost 5 bases, and 9 bases had no gene match. Overall study findings and caveats: Twin-shared out-of-frame alpha sequences showed excess low generation probability.

Template switching added a universal primer site; cDNA carried unique molecular identifiers. TCRdb independently ran MiXCR on the 5' RACE reads; one entry per CDR3 protein. The repertoire has about 530,000 distinct CDR3 sequences, about 16% of them found once; the top ten carry roughly 0.42%. This clonotype was counted between two and nine times. What it binds is not known. These data were likewise used in another study, on yellow fever vaccine responses in identical twins.

This receptor was obtained from a young woman in good health. The sequencing input was CD4+ T cells sorted from blood. The gene calls are TRBV11-2 and TRBJ2-5, with TRBD2 matching over 8 bases. The CDR3 region has the DNA TGTGCCAGCAGCCCATCGGGGGGGCCGAGAGAGACCCAGTACTTC. Protein product: CASSPSGGPRETQYF.